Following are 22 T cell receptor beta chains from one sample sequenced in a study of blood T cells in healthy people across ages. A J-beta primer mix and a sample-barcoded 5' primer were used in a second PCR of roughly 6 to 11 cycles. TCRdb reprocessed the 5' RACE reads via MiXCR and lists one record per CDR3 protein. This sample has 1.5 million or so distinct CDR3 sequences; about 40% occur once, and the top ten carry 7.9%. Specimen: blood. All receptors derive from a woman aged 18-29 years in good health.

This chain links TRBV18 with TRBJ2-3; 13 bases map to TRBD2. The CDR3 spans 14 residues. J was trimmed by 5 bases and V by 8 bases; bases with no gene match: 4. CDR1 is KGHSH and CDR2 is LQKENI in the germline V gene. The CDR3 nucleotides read TGTGCCAGCACGACTAGCGGGGGGCAAGATACGCAGTATTTT. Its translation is CASTTSGGQDTQYF.

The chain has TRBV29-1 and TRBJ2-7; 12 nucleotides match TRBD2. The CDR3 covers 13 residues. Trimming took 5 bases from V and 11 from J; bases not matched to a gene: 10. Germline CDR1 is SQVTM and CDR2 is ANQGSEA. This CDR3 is CSVISGLAGDKYF. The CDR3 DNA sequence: TGCAGCGTTATATCGGGACTAGCGGGCGATAAGTACTTC.

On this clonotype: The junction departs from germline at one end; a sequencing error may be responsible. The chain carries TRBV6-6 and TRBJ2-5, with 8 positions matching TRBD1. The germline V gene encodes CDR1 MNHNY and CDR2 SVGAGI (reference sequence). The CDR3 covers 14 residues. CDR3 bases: TGTGCCGGCAGTTACGATAAACAGGGGGGAGAGCAGTACTTC. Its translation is CAGSYDKQGGEQYF.

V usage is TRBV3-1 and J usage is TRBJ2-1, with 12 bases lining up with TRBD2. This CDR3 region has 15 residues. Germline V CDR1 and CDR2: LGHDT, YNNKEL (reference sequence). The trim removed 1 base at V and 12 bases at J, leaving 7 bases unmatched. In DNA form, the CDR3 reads TGTGCCAGCAGCCAAGGGACTAGCGGGGCTATGGGGCAGTTCTTC. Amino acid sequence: CASSQGTSGAMGQFF.

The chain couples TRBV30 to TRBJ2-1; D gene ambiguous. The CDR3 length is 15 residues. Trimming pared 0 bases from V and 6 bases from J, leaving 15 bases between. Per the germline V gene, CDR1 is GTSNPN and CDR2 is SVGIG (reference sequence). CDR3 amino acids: CAWSVLRLGINEQFF. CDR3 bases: TGTGCCTGGAGTGTACTTCGCTTAGGTATCAATGAGCAGTTCTTC.

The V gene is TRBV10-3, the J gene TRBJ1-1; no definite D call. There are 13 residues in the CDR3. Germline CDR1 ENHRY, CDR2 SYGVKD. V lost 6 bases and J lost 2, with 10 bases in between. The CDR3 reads CAISSQINTEAFF. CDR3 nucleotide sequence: TGTGCCATCAGCTCCCAGATTAACACTGAAGCTTTCTTT.

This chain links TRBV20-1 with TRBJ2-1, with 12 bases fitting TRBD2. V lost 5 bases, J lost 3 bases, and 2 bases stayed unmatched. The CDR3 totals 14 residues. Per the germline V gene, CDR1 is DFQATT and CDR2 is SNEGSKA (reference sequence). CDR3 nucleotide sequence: TGCAGTGCTCCGACTAGCGGGAGCTACAATGAGCAGTTCTTC. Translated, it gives CSAPTSGSYNEQFF.

CDR3 nucleotide sequence: TGTGCCAGCAGCCAAGTTCAGGGCAGCGGCTATGGCTACACCTTC. Translated, it gives CASSQVQGSGYGYTF. The chain employs TRBV14 and TRBJ1-2; the D gene is possibly TRBD1 (5 bases). The CDR3 extends over 15 amino acids. The germline V gene encodes CDR1 SGHDN and CDR2 FVKESK. V lost 1 base, J lost 4 bases, and 13 bases lay in between.

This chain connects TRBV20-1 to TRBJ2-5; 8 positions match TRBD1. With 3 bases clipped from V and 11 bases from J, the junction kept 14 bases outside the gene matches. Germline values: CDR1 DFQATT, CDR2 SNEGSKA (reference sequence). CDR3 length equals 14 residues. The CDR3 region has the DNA TGCAGTGCTAGGAGGACAGGGTTTTTCAATGAGCAGTACTTC. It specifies CSARRTGFFNEQYF.

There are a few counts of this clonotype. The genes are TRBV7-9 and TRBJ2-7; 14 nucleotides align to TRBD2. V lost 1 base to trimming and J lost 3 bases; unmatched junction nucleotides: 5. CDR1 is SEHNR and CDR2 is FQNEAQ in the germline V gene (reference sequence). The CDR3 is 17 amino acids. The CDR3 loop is CASSLVRTSGGSYEQYF. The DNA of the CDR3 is TGTGCCAGCAGCTTAGTGAGGACTAGCGGGGGGAGCTACGAGCAGTACTTC.

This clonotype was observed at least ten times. The CDR3 DNA reads TGCAGCGTAGCTCCTACGTTATCTGAAGCTTTCTTT. Protein sequence: CSVAPTLSEAFF. The chain employs TRBV29-1 and TRBJ1-1; D is unresolved. V lost 6 bases and J lost 6, with 14 bases in between. This CDR3 contains 12 residues. The germline V gene has CDR1 SQVTM and CDR2 ANQGSEA.

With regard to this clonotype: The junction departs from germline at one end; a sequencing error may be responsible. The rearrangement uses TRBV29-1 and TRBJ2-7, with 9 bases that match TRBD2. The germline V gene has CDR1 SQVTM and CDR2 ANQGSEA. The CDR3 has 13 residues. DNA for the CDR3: TGCAGCGCCGCGGGGGGGGCCTCCGACGAGCAGTACTTC. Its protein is CSAAGGASDEQYF.

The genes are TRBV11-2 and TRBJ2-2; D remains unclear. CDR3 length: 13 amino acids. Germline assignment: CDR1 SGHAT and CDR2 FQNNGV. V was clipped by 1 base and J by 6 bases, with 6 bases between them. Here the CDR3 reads CASSLGTAGELFF. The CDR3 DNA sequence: TGTGCCAGCAGCTTAGGTACCGCCGGGGAGCTGTTTTTT.

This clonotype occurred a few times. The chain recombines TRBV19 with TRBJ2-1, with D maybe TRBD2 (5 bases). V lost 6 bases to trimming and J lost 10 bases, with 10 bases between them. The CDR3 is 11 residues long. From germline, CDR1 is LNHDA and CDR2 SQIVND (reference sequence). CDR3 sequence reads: CASSPGEEQFF. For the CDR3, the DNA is TGTGCCAGTAGCCCCGGGGAGGAGCAGTTCTTC. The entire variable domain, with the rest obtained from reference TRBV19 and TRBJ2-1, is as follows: DGGITQSPKYLFRKEGQNVTLSCEQNLNHDAMYWYRQDPGQGLRLIYYSQIVNDFQKGDIAEGYSVSREKKESFPLTVTSAQKNPTAFYLCASSPGEEQFFGPGTRLTVL.

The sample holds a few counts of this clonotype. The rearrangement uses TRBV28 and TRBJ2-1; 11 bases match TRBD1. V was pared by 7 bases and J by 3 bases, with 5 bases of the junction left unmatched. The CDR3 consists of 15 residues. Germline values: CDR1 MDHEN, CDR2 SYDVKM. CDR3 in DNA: TGTGCCAGCAATCCCGGGACAGGGGGCTACAATGAGCAGTTCTTC. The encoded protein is CASNPGTGGYNEQFF.

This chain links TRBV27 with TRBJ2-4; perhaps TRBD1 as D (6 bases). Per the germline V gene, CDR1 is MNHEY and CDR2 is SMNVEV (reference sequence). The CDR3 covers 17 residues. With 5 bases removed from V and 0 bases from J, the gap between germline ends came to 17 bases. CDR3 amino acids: CASSATTGLLAKNIQYF. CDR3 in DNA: TGTGCCAGCAGTGCGACGACAGGTTTGCTAGCCAAAAACATTCAGTACTTC.

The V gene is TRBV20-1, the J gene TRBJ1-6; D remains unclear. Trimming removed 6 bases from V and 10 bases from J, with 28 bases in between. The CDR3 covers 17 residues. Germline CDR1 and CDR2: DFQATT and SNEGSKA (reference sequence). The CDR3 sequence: CSALEGSGVRVGSPLHF. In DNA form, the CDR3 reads TGCAGTGCGCTAGAAGGGTCGGGCGTTAGGGTCGGATCACCCCTCCACTTT.

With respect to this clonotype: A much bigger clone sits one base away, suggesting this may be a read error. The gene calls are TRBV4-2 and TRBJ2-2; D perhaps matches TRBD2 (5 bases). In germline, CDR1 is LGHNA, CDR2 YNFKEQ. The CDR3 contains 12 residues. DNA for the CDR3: TGTGCCGGCAGCCCTAGCCCGGGGGAGCTGTTTTTT. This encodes CAGSPSPGELFF.

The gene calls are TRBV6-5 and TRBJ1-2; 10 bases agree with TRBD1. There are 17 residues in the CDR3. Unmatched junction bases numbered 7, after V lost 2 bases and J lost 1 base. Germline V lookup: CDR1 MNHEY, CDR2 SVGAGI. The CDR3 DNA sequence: TGTGCCAGCAGTTACCGGGAAGGGACAGGGGATAACTATGGCTACACCTTC. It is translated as CASSYREGTGDNYGYTF.

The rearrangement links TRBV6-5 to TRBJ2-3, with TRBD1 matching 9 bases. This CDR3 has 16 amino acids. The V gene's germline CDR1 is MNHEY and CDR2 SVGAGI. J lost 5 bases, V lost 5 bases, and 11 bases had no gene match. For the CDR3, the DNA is TGTGCCAGCAGTCTCCAAGGGACAGGGTCGAGAGATACGCAGTATTTT. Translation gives CASSLQGTGSRDTQYF.

DNA for the CDR3: TGTGCCAGCAGCCTCGGAACGAGGGGGACAGATACGCAGTATTTT. It specifies CASSLGTRGTDTQYF. The chain combines TRBV11-2 with TRBJ2-3, with a possible D match to TRBD1 (6 bases). Trimming left V 5 bases short and J 3 bases short, with 15 bases between. Germline-derived CDR1 and CDR2 are SGHAT and FQNNGV. This CDR3 comprises 15 residues.

CDR3 coding DNA: TGTGCCAGTCGTAGCGGCAATACGCAGTATTTT. Translating gives CASRSGNTQYF. V gene TRBV19 combines with J gene TRBJ2-3; D possibly corresponds to TRBD2 (6 bases). Trimming removed 8 bases at V and 7 bases at J, with 10 bases between. Germline V gives CDR1 LNHDA, CDR2 SQIVND (reference sequence). This CDR3 is 11 amino acids long.